These T cell receptor beta chains were read from a single sample in a study of blood T cell repertoires in COVID-19. Repertoires were generated with immunoSEQ multiplex PCR, while TCRdb's copy carries only in-frame clones and drops some. The repertoire holds some 80,000 clones, with approximately 81% as singletons. Material for sequencing was peripheral blood. Receptors were obtained from a man older than 75 with acute or convalescent COVID-19. The CDR3 runs from the conserved cysteine through the conserved F or W. D genes are given only for firm matches. Size is stated for part of the rows, as once, few or many counts, or as a class when the clone is expanded.

length,D,J,V,size,CDR3,DNA
17,TRBD1,TRBJ2-2,TRBV9,NA,CASSVAGQARNTGELFF,TGTGCCAGCAGCGTAGCTGGACAGGCAAGAAACACCGGGGAGCTGTTTTTT
14,NA,TRBJ1-3,TRBV24-1,few,CATSDSTDPNTIYF,TGTGCCACCAGTGATTCGACAGATCCGAACACCATATATTTT
17,NA,TRBJ1-6,TRBV7-8,NA,CASSLGSRAFYNSPLHF,TGTGCCAGCAGCTTAGGTTCCAGGGCGTTCTATAATTCACCCCTCCACTTT
13,NA,TRBJ1-6,TRBV19,NA,CASTNRVNSPLHF,TGTGCCAGTACAAACAGGGTTAATTCACCCCTCCACTTT
18,TRBD1,TRBJ1-4,TRBV19,NA,CASSIDSHRGGTLEKLFF,TGTGCCAGTAGTATAGATAGTCACAGGGGCGGAACCCTGGAAAAACTGTTTTTT
12,NA,TRBJ1-2,TRBV3-1/TRBV3-2,few,CASRGGLGGYTF,TGTGCCAGCAGGGGGGGGTTAGGAGGCTACACCTTC
18,TRBD2,TRBJ2-1,TRBV7-9,few,CASSGLAGGPFVYNEQFF,TGTGCCAGCAGCGGACTAGCGGGAGGGCCATTCGTCTACAATGAGCAGTTCTTC
15,NA,TRBJ2-7,TRBV19,NA,CASSKNREGSYEQYF,TGTGCCAGTAGTAAGAACAGGGAGGGATCCTACGAGCAGTACTTC
13,NA,TRBJ1-2,TRBV28,NA,CASKRGENYGYTF,TGTGCCAGCAAACGGGGGGAAAACTATGGCTACACCTTC
15,NA,TRBJ1-3,TRBV30,NA,CAWTPTSLSGNTIYF,TGTGCCTGGACCCCTACCTCCCTCTCTGGAAACACCATATATTTT
17,NA,TRBJ2-1,TRBV19,NA,CASSYIAAPGSYNEQFF,TGTGCCAGTAGTTATATAGCGGCCCCTGGGTCCTACAATGAGCAGTTCTTC
17,TRBD1,TRBJ1-3,TRBV9,once,CASSVGTGPSSGNTIYF,TGTGCCAGCAGCGTGGGGACAGGACCCAGCTCTGGAAACACCATATATTTT
14,NA,TRBJ1-1,TRBV7-9,NA,CASSFRGLNTEAFF,TGTGCCAGCAGCTTCAGGGGCTTGAACACTGAAGCTTTCTTT
13,NA,TRBJ2-7,TRBV11-2,NA,CASSSYRFNEQYF,TGTGCCAGCAGCTCCTACCGGTTTAACGAGCAGTACTTC
15,NA,TRBJ2-6,TRBV6-5,NA,CASSWTPSGANVLTF,TGTGCCAGCAGTTGGACACCATCTGGGGCCAACGTCCTGACTTTC
14,NA,TRBJ2-2,TRBV5-1,NA,CASSLLQNTGELFF,TGCGCCAGCAGCTTGTTACAGAACACCGGGGAGCTGTTTTTT
17,TRBD2,TRBJ2-5,TRBV3-1/TRBV3-2,NA,CASSRYEGLAAAGAQYF,TGTGCCAGCAGCCGATATGAAGGACTAGCGGCCGCGGGAGCCCAGTACTTC
16,TRBD2,TRBJ2-7,TRBV7-2,NA,CASSLGLAGPPTRQYF,TGTGCCAGCAGCTTGGGACTAGCGGGACCGCCTACGAGGCAGTACTTC
15,TRBD2,TRBJ2-3,TRBV7-9,NA,CASSLVSGVPDTQYF,TGTGCCAGCAGCTTAGTTAGCGGGGTCCCAGATACGCAGTATTTT
13,NA,TRBJ2-1,TRBV28,NA,CASSGQPLNEQFF,TGTGCCAGCAGCGGACAGCCGCTCAATGAGCAGTTCTTC
14,TRBD1,TRBJ2-5,TRBV6-5,NA,CATRGLSQETTQYF,TGTGCCACCAGGGGGCTATCACAAGAGACGACCCAGTACTTC
15,TRBD1,TRBJ2-5,TRBV6-2/TRBV6-3,NA,CASSGQGQAQETQYF,TGTGCCAGCAGCGGACAGGGGCAGGCCCAAGAGACCCAGTACTTC
12,NA,TRBJ2-7,TRBV18,once,CASSTQGYEQYF,TGTGCCAGCTCAACTCAGGGCTACGAGCAGTACTTC
20,TRBD2,TRBJ2-4,TRBV15,NA,CATSALGRTSGSGAKNIQYF,TGTGCCACCAGCGCACTCGGTCGGACTAGCGGGAGTGGGGCCAAAAACATTCAGTACTTC
16,NA,TRBJ2-3,TRBV19,once,CASSSPRDFSTDTQYF,TGTGCCAGTAGTTCCCCCCGGGACTTTTCCACAGATACGCAGTATTTT
15,TRBD2,TRBJ2-3,TRBV6-2/TRBV6-3,once,CASSRGLRLTDTQYF,TGTGCCAGCAGTCGGGGACTACGATTGACAGATACGCAGTATTTT
17,NA,TRBJ2-1,TRBV24-1,NA,CATSGRGDPIPYNEQFF,TGTGCCACCAGCGGCAGGGGCGACCCTATACCCTACAATGAGCAGTTCTTC
16,TRBD1,TRBJ1-4,TRBV7-3,NA,CASSLTGQGRSEKLFF,TGTGCCAGCAGCTTAACCGGACAGGGAAGGAGTGAAAAACTGTTTTTT
13,TRBD2,TRBJ2-7,TRBV30,NA,CAWSLAGPYEQYF,TGTGCCTGGAGTCTAGCGGGACCCTACGAGCAGTACTTC
16,TRBD2,TRBJ2-7,TRBV5-1,NA,CASSLGGLAPNYEQYF,TGCGCCAGCAGCTTGGGAGGACTAGCGCCAAATTACGAGCAGTACTTC
14,NA,TRBJ1-3,TRBV28,NA,CASSLWHTVNTIYF,TGTGCCAGCAGTTTATGGCACACCGTAAACACCATATATTTT
16,NA,TRBJ1-4,TRBV5-3,NA,CARSFRIGQSNEKLFF,TGTGCCAGAAGCTTCCGAATAGGACAGTCCAATGAAAAACTGTTTTTT
15,TRBD1,TRBJ1-6,TRBV4-1,many,CASSQEVTGESPLHF,TGCGCCAGCAGCCAAGAGGTGACAGGGGAGTCACCCCTCCACTTT
16,NA,TRBJ1-1,TRBV4-3,once,CASSQGGGFSGTEAFF,TGCGCCAGCAGCCAAGGAGGAGGTTTCTCGGGGACTGAAGCTTTCTTT
16,TRBD1,TRBJ2-2,TRBV19,once,CASSAVDRGNTGELFF,TGTGCCAGTAGTGCCGTCGACAGGGGGAACACCGGGGAGCTGTTTTTT
16,NA,TRBJ2-3,TRBV5-4,NA,CASSLSKSSSTDTQYF,TGTGCCAGCAGCTTGTCTAAGTCCTCTAGCACAGATACGCAGTATTTT
13,NA,TRBJ1-6,TRBV12-3/TRBV12-4,NA,CASSLVSRSPLHF,TGTGCCAGCAGTTTGGTGTCGCGTTCACCCCTCCACTTT
14,NA,TRBJ1-2,TRBV6-5,medium-sized,CASSTTPTGDGYTF,TGTGCCAGCAGCACAACGCCGACAGGCGATGGCTACACCTTC
15,TRBD1,TRBJ1-5,TRBV30,NA,CAWSVRGSGGQPQHF,TGTGCCTGGAGTGTACGGGGGTCAGGGGGCCAGCCCCAGCATTTT
16,NA,TRBJ1-4,TRBV7-9,NA,CASSLFVTATNEKLFF,TGTGCCAGCAGCTTATTTGTGACAGCAACTAATGAAAAACTGTTTTTT
17,TRBD1,TRBJ1-6,TRBV11-2,NA,CASSSQDRGQFNSPLHF,TGTGCCAGCAGCTCCCAAGACAGGGGACAATTCAATTCACCCCTCCACTTT
16,NA,TRBJ1-5,TRBV9,NA,CASSVAGGLSYQPQHF,TGTGCCAGCAGCGTAGCCGGGGGGCTTAGTTATCAGCCCCAGCATTTT
17,TRBD2,TRBJ2-1,TRBV18,NA,CASSPPILAGGPNEQFF,TGTGCCAGCTCACCCCCAATACTAGCGGGAGGGCCAAATGAGCAGTTCTTC
16,NA,TRBJ1-1,TRBV5-4,NA,CASSTGGNSRATEAFF,TGTGCCAGCAGCACGGGTGGGAACTCCAGGGCCACTGAAGCTTTCTTT
13,NA,TRBJ1-6,TRBV30,NA,CAWSGGGNSPLHF,TGTGCCTGGAGTGGTGGAGGGAATTCACCCCTCCACTTT
17,TRBD1,TRBJ2-5,TRBV27,few,CASSSLSGTGGVKTQYF,TGTGCCAGCAGTTCATTATCCGGGACAGGGGGCGTTAAGACCCAGTACTTC
14,NA,TRBJ2-1,TRBV5-6,NA,CASSLGSGYNEQFF,TGTGCCAGCAGCTTGGGAAGCGGTTACAATGAGCAGTTCTTC
12,NA,TRBJ1-2,TRBV3-1/TRBV3-2,NA,CASSQRGSGYTF,TGTGCCAGCAGCCAAAGGGGTAGCGGCTACACCTTC
13,TRBD1,TRBJ1-2,TRBV14,once,CASSRDRAYGYTF,TGTGCCAGCAGCCGGGACAGAGCATATGGCTACACCTTC
13,NA,TRBJ2-2,TRBV28,few,CASMRANTGELFF,TGTGCCAGCATGCGGGCGAACACCGGGGAGCTGTTTTTT
15,TRBD1,TRBJ1-3,TRBV6-5,once,CASTVRQGTGNTIYF,TGTGCCAGCACCGTAAGACAGGGGACTGGAAACACCATATATTTT